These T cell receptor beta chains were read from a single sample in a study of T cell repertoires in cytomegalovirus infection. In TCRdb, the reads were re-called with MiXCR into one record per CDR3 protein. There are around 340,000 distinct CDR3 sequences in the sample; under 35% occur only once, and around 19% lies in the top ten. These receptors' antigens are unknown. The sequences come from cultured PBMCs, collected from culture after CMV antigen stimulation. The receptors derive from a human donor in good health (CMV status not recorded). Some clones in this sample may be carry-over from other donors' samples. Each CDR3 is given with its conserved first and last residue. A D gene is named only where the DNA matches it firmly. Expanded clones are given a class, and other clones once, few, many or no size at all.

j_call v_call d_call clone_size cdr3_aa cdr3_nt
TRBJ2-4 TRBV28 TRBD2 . CASSLPGIKTSGVQYF TGTGCCAGCAGTTTACCCGGGATCAAGACTAGCGGGGTTCAGTACTTC
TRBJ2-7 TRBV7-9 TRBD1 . CASTKGTGDDEQYF TGTGCCAGCACCAAGGGGACAGGGGACGACGAGCAGTACTTC
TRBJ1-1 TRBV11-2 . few CASSLDRVSGTEAFF TGTGCCAGCAGCTTAGACAGGGTCTCCGGCACTGAAGCTTTCTTT
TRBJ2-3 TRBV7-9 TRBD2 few CASSRTSGGRTDTQYF TGTGCCAGCAGCAGAACTAGCGGGGGCCGCACAGATACGCAGTATTTT
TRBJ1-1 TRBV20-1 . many CSARVSNTEAFF TGCAGTGCTAGAGTCTCAAACACTGAAGCTTTCTTT
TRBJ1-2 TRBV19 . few CASTRGQGYGYTF TGTGCCAGTACCCGAGGGCAGGGCTATGGCTACACCTTC
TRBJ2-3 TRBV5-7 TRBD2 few CASAELAGGRLKDTQYF TGTGCCAGCGCCGAGCTAGCGGGGGGCAGGCTAAAAGATACGCAGTATTTT
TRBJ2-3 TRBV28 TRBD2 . CASSIAGVSDTQYF TGTGCCAGCAGCATAGCGGGAGTGTCAGATACGCAGTATTTT
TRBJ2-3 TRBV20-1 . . CSAYPRTGTDTQYF TGCAGTGCTTACCCTCGAACAGGGACAGATACGCAGTATTTT
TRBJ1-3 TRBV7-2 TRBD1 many CASSLVGQLLSGNTIYF TGTGCCAGCAGCTTAGTGGGACAGCTACTCTCTGGAAACACCATATATTTT
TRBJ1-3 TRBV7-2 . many CASSEHAGNTIYF TGTGCCAGCAGCGAGCACGCTGGAAACACCATATATTTT
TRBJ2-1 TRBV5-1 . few CASSLAEGSNEQFF TGCGCCAGCAGCTTGGCGGAGGGAAGCAATGAGCAGTTCTTC
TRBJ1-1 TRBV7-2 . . CASSPGGKGEAFF TGTGCCAGCAGCCCAGGCGGCAAGGGTGAGGCTTTCTTT
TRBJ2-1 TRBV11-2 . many CASSLLAGALSSGIPPNEQFF TGTGCCAGCAGCTTATTGGCGGGGGCTCTCTCCTCGGGGATACCCCCCAATGAGCAGTTCTTC
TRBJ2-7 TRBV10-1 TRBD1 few CASSATGTGDEQYF TGCGCCAGCAGTGCCACCGGGACAGGGGACGAGCAGTACTTC
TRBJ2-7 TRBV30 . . CAWTSGLSSYEQYF TGTGCCTGGACCTCCGGGTTGAGCTCCTACGAGCAGTACTTC
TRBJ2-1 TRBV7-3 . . CASSFGGASYNEQFF TGTGCCAGCAGCTTTGGGGGGGCGAGTTACAATGAGCAGTTCTTC
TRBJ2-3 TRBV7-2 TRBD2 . CASSSLAGVGDTQYF TGTGCCAGCAGCTCCCTAGCGGGAGTAGGAGATACGCAGTATTTT
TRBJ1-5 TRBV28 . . CASSLLRVLGAPQHF TGTGCCAGCAGTCTGCTCAGGGTTTTAGGTGCGCCCCAGCATTTT
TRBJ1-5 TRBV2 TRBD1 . CASRRDRGLGNQPQHF TGTGCCAGCAGGAGGGACAGGGGGTTGGGCAATCAGCCCCAGCATTTT
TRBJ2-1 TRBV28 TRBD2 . CASRTSVNNEQFF TGTGCCAGCAGGACTAGCGTGAACAATGAGCAGTTCTTC
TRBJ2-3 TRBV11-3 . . CASSLDLSGPTDTQYF TGCGCCAGCAGCTTAGATCTTAGCGGCCCCACAGATACGCAGTATTTT
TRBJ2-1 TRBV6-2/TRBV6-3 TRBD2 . CASSRTGTTGTHEQFF TGTGCCAGCAGTCGTACCGGGACTACCGGTACACATGAGCAGTTCTTC
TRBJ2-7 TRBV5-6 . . CASSWPDRYEQYF TGTGCCAGCAGCTGGCCGGACAGATACGAGCAGTACTTC
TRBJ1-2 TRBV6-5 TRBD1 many CASSSTAGQDYGYTF TGTGCCAGCAGTTCGACGGCAGGACAGGACTATGGCTACACCTTC
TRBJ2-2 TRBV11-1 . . CASREQGSNTGELFF TGTGCCAGCAGAGAACAGGGAAGTAATACCGGGGAGCTGTTTTTT
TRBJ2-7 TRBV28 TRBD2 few CASSSLAESSYEQYF TGTGCCAGCAGTTCCCTAGCGGAGAGCTCCTACGAGCAGTACTTC
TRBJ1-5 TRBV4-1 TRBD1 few CASSQEARGQTQPQHF TGCGCCAGCAGCCAAGAGGCCAGGGGGCAAACCCAGCCCCAGCATTTT
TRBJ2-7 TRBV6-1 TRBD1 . CAIRDRSSYEQYF TGTGCCATCCGGGACAGGAGCTCCTACGAGCAGTACTTC
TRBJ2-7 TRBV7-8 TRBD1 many CASSLFDRGPYEQYF TGTGCCAGCAGCCTATTCGACAGGGGGCCCTACGAGCAGTACTTC
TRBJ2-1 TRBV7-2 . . CASSFTSGRNEQFF TGTGCCAGCAGCTTCACCTCGGGACGGAATGAGCAGTTCTTC
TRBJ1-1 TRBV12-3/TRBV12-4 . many CASNLGTRSGRRMNTEAFF TGTGCCAGCAATCTAGGGACCCGTTCGGGACGGAGGATGAACACTGAAGCTTTCTTT
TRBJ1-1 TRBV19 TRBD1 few CASFTTGPTEAFF TGTGCCAGCTTCACGACAGGGCCCACTGAAGCTTTCTTT
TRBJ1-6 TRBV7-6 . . CASSQGTAPLHF TGTGCCAGCAGCCAGGGTACGGCACCCCTCCACTTT
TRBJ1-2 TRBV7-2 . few CASSLDATLYGYTF TGTGCCAGCAGCTTAGACGCAACACTCTATGGCTACACCTTC
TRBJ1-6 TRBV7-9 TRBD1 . CASSLAQGGNSPLHF TGTGCCAGCAGCTTAGCCCAAGGGGGCAATTCACCCCTCCACTTT
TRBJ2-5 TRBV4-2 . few CASSQDGSRETQYF TGTGCCAGCAGCCAAGATGGTTCGAGAGAGACCCAGTACTTC
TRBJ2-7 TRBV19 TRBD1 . CASSRSDRAAEQYF TGTGCCAGTAGCCGTTCGGACAGGGCTGCCGAGCAGTACTTC
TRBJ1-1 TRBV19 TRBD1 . CASSSEGAHTEAFF TGTGCCAGTAGTTCCGAGGGGGCTCACACTGAAGCTTTCTTT
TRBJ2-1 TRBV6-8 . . CASSSPGEQFF TGTGCCAGCAGCTCCCCTGGTGAGCAGTTCTTC
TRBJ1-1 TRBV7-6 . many CASSLESGTEAFF TGTGCCAGCAGCTTAGAGTCCGGCACTGAAGCTTTCTTT
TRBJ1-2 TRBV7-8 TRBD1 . CASTPDRGNGYTF TGTGCCAGCACCCCGGACAGGGGAAATGGCTACACCTTC
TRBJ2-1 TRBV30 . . CAWIRSGSYNEQFF TGTGCCTGGATCCGGTCGGGCTCCTACAATGAGCAGTTCTTC
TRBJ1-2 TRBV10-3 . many CAISETDSFSYGYTF TGTGCCATCAGTGAGACCGACAGCTTCTCCTATGGCTACACCTTC
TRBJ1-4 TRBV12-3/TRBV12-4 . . CASSQGGQLLFF TGTGCCAGCAGCCAGGGTGGGCAATTACTGTTTTTT
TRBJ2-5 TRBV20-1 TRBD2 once CSARGRGGKEETQYF TGCAGTGCTAGAGGTCGGGGAGGGAAGGAGGAGACCCAGTACTTC
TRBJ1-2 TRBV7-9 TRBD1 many CASTEPYVLRQGVGYGYTF TGTGCCAGCACCGAACCCTATGTACTAAGACAGGGGGTTGGCTATGGCTACACCTTC
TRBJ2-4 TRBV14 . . CASSQLRATGDQYF TGTGCCAGCAGCCAACTTCGGGCCACGGGCGATCAGTACTTC
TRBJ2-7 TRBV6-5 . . CASSPVGGGSYEQYF TGTGCCAGCAGTCCTGTGGGAGGTGGGTCCTACGAGCAGTACTTC
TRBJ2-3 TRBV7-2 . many CASSPLGDTQYF TGTGCCAGCAGCCCGCTCGGAGATACGCAGTATTTT
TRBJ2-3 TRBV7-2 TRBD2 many CASSLGLADTQYF TGTGCCAGCAGCTTAGGACTAGCTGATACGCAGTATTTT
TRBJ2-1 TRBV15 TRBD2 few CATSSTSGLYNEQFF TGTGCCACCTCATCAACTAGCGGACTTTACAATGAGCAGTTCTTC
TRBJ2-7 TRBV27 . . CASSLSPSNSYEQYF TGTGCCAGCAGTTTATCCCCCTCTAATTCCTACGAGCAGTACTTC
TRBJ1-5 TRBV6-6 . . CASSYSWGPQGNQPQHF TGTGCCAGCAGTTACTCTTGGGGACCTCAGGGCAATCAGCCCCAGCATTTT
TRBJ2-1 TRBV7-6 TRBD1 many CASSRTPGQGGEQFF TGTGCCAGCAGCCGAACTCCGGGACAGGGTGGTGAGCAGTTCTTC
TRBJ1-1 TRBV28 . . CASSLLGQGRWMNTEAFF TGTGCCAGCAGTCTCCTAGGGCAGGGGCGGTGGATGAACACTGAAGCTTTCTTT
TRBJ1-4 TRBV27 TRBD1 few CASSLLGQGADNEKLFF TGTGCCAGCAGTTTATTGGGACAGGGGGCAGATAATGAAAAACTGTTTTTT
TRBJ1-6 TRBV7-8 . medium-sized CASSLVADIFSYNSPLHF TGTGCCAGCAGCTTAGTGGCCGACATATTCTCCTATAATTCACCCCTCCACTTT